The 6 T cell receptor beta chains presented below share a single source sample, sequenced in a study of metastatic and nonmetastatic thyroid tumors. TCRdb re-called the PCR reads via MiXCR. In the table there are some 38,000 clones, 19% of which are singletons. Thyroid surgery was preceded by no treatment in any patient. The sequenced sample was blood. The receptors shown here come from a female donor with papillary thyroid cancer or a benign thyroid nodule (not recorded which). Some clones in this sample may be carry-over from other donors' samples.

The J gene is TRBJ2-7, the V gene TRBV20-1; a weak D match, TRBD1 (5 bases). V lost 2 bases, J lost 4 bases, and 21 bases lay in between. Germline V lookup: CDR1 DFQATT, CDR2 SNEGSKA (reference sequence). The CDR3 sequence is 16 residues long. CDR3 DNA: TGCAGTGCTAGAAGGGGCCTGGACACCACCTTATACGAGCAGTACTTC. The encoded protein is CSARRGLDTTLYEQYF.

The J gene is TRBJ2-7, the V gene TRBV6-1; D gene unclear. The CDR3 length is 11 residues. Germline CDR1 MNHNS, CDR2 SASEGT. V was cut by 3 bases and J by 6 bases, with 6 bases left in between. CDR3 sequence (DNA): TGTGCCAGCAGTGATAAATCCGAGCAGTACGTC. Translating it yields CASSDKSEQYV.

This clone occurred a few times. This sequence may be a read error, since a much larger clone differs from it by one base. The chain uses TRBV2 and TRBJ2-5; D is unresolved. The CDR3 sequence is 12 residues long. With 5 bases removed from V and 4 bases from J, the gap between germline ends came to 8 bases. Germline CDR1 reads SNHLY; CDR2 reads FYNNEI. The DNA of the CDR3 is TGTGCCAGCAGTAATGGAACAGAGACCCAGTACTTC. Translating it yields CASSNGTETQYF.

This clone was observed at least ten times. The CDR3 DNA is TGTGCCAGCAGTGTAGAGTATAAAGAGACCCAGTACTTC. Translating it yields CASSVEYKETQYF. This chain links TRBV6-4 with TRBJ2-5; D remains unclear. Germline V gene data show CDR1 as MRHNA and CDR2 as SNTAGT. The CDR3 has 13 residues. V was cut by 4 bases and J by 3 bases, with 9 bases left in between.

Ten or more counts support this clone. J is TRBJ2-2 and V is TRBV6-4; weak D call: TRBD2 (6 bases). Germline assignment: CDR1 MRHNA and CDR2 SNTAGT. The CDR3 runs 13 residues. V shed 3 bases and J shed 4 bases, with 6 bases lying between them. The CDR3 spells CASSEAGTGELFF. CDR3 DNA sequence: TGTGCCAGCAGTGAAGCGGGCACCGGGGAGCTGTTTTTT.

This clone was picked up many times. The chain is built from TRBV6-5 and TRBJ2-5; no reliable D call. The CDR3 consists of 14 residues. Per germline, CDR1 MNHEY and CDR2 SVGAGI. V lost 2 bases and J 7 bases, leaving 14 bases between the germline ends. DNA of the CDR3: TGTGCCAGCAGTTACGGCCGACAAAGCTGGACCCAGTACTTC. Protein sequence: CASSYGRQSWTQYF.